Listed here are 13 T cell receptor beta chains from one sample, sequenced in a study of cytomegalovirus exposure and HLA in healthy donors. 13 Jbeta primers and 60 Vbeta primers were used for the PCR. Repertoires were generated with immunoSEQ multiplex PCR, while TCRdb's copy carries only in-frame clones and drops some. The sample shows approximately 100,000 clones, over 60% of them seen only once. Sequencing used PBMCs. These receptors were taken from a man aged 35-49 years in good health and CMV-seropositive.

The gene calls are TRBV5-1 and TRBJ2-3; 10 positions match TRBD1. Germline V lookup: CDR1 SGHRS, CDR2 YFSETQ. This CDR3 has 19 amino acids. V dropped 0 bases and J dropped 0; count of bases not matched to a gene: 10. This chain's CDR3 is CASSLARTGGPSSTDTQYF. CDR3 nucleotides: TGCGCCAGCAGCTTGGCGAGGACAGGGGGGCCTTCTAGCACAGATACGCAGTATTTT.

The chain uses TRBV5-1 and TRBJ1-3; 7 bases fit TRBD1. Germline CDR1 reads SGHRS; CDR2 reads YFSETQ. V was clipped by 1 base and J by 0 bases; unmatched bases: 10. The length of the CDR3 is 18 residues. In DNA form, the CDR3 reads TGCGCCAGCAGCTTGTACCACAGGGGACCTAACTCTGGAAACACCATATATTTT. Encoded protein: CASSLYHRGPNSGNTIYF.

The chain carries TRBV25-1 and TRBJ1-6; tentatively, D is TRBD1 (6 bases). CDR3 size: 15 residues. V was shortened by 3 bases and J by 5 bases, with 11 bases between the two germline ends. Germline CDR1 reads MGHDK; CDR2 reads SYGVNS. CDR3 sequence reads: CASSELQGHNSPLHF. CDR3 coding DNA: TGTGCCAGCAGTGAGCTACAGGGCCATAATTCACCCCTCCACTTT.

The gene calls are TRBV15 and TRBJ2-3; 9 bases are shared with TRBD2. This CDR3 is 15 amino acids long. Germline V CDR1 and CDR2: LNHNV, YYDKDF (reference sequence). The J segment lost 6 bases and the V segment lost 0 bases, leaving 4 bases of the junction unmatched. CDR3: CATSRDAGGADTQYF. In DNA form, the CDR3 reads TGTGCCACCAGCAGAGATGCGGGGGGGGCGGATACGCAGTATTTT.

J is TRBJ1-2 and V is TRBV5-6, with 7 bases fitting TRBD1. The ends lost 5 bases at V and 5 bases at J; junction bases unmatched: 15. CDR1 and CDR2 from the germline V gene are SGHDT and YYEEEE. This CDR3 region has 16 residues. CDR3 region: CASSFITGEQEYGYTF. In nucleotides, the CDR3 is TGTGCCAGCAGTTTTATCACAGGGGAACAGGAGTATGGCTACACCTTC.

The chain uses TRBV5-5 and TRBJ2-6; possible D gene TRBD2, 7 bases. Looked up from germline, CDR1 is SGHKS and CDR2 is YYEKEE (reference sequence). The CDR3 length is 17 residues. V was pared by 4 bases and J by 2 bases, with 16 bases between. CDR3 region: CASSPDGGAAGANVLTF. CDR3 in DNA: TGTGCCAGCAGCCCTGATGGGGGGGCTGCTGGGGCCAACGTCCTGACTTTC. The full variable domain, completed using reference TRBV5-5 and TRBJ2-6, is DAGVTQSPTHLIKTRGQQVTLRCSPISGHKSVSWYQQVLGQGPQFIFQYYEKEERGRGNFPDRFSARQFPNYSSELNVNALLLGDSALYLCASSPDGGAAGANVLTFGAGSRLTVL.

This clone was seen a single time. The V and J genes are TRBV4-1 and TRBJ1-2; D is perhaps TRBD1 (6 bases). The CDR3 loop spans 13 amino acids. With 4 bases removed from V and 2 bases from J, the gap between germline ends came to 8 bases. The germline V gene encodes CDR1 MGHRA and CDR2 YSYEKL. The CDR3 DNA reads TGCGCCAGCAGCCCTGGACAGAACTATGGCTACACCTTC. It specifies CASSPGQNYGYTF.

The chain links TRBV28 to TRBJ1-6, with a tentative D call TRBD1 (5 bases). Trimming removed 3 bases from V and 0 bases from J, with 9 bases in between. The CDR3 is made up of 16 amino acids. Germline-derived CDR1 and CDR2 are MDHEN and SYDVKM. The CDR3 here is CASSLGGSSYNSPLHF. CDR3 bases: TGTGCCAGCAGTTTGGGGGGTAGCTCCTATAATTCACCCCTCCACTTT.

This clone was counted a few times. The CDR3 loop reads CASSLQDRGLQETQYF. In DNA, the CDR3 is TGTGCCAGCAGCTTACAGGACAGGGGACTTCAAGAGACCCAGTACTTC. The genes are TRBV5-6 and TRBJ2-5, with 9 bases that match TRBD1. The V and J ends lost 2 bases and 2 bases, in that order; junction bases with no gene match: 7. CDR1 is SGHDT and CDR2 is YYEEEE in the germline V gene. The CDR3 length is 16 residues.

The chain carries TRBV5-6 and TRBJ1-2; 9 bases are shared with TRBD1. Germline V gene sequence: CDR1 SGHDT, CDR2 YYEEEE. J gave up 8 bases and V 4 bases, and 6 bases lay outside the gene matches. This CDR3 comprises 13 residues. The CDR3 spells CASSEQGAGGYTF. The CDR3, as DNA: TGTGCCAGCAGCGAACAGGGGGCGGGAGGCTACACCTTC.

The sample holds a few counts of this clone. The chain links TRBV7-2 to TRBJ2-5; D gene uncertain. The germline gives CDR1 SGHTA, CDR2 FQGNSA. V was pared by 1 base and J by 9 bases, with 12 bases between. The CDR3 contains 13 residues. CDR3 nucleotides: TGTGCCAGCAGCTTAGGGCCGGAGCTCCCCCAGTACTTC. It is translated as CASSLGPELPQYF. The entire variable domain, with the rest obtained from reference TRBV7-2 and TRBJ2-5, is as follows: GAGVSQSPSNKVTEKGKDVELRCDPISGHTALYWYRQSLGQGLEFLIYFQGNSAPDKSGLPSDRFSAERTGGSVSTLTIQRTQQEDSAVYLCASSLGPELPQYFGPGTRLLVL.

The CDR3 DNA reads as TGTGCCAGCTCACCGAGACAGGGCATCTCCTACAATGAGCAGTTCTTC. Encoded protein: CASSPRQGISYNEQFF. This chain connects TRBV18 to TRBJ2-1, with 7 nucleotides matching TRBD1. Germline V gene data show CDR1 as KGHSH and CDR2 as LQKENI. This CDR3 is built from 16 residues. The trim removed 3 bases at V and 0 bases at J, leaving 5 bases unmatched.

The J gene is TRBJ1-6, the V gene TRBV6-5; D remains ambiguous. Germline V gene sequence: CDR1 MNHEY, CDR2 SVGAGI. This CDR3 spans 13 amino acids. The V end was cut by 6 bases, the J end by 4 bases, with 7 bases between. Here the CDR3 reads CASSLRYNSPLHF. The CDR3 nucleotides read TGTGCCAGCAGCCTGCGTTATAATTCACCCCTCCACTTT.